The 9 T cell receptor beta chains given below trace back to one sample, sequenced in a study of blood T cell repertoires in COVID-19. Sequencing used immunoSEQ multiplex PCR; TCRdb keeps in-frame clones, though not all of them. The sample consists of about 110,000 clones, around 89% of them appearing once. Material: peripheral blood. The receptors here all came from a human donor in a cohort sampled during active COVID-19.

The CDR3 sequence is CASSVGAGYSYEQYF. CDR3 nucleotide sequence: TGTGCCAGCAGCGTAGGGGCAGGGTACTCCTACGAGCAGTACTTC. The rearrangement uses TRBV9 and TRBJ2-7, with D possibly matching TRBD1 (5 bases). V was clipped by 0 bases and J by 0 bases, with 10 bases between them. The CDR3 sequence is 15 residues long. Germline V gives CDR1 SGDLS, CDR2 YYNGEE.

The chain employs TRBV5-4 and TRBJ1-2; possible D gene TRBD1, 6 bases. Germline lookup yields CDR1 SGHNT and CDR2 YYREEE (reference sequence). V was clipped by 0 bases and J by 0 bases, with 9 bases between them. The CDR3 is 15 amino acids. This chain's CDR3 is CASSLAGAPNYGYTF. The CDR3 coding sequence is TGTGCCAGCAGCTTGGCAGGGGCGCCTAACTATGGCTACACCTTC.

This clone was seen just once. The rearrangement joins TRBV3-1 (or the pseudogene TRBV3-2) to TRBJ2-7; 9 bases match TRBD2. This CDR3 region has 14 residues. Germline trimming cut 4 bases from V and 0 bases from J; bases unmatched to any gene: 1. Germline V gene data show CDR1 as LGHDT and CDR2 as YNNKEL (reference sequence). The DNA for the CDR3 is TGTGCCAGCAGCCGGCGGGAGGGCTCCTACGAGCAGTACTTC. Protein: CASSRREGSYEQYF.

Of note for this clone: This same CDR3 is encoded by further DNA sequences in the sample. The chain combines TRBV19 with TRBJ1-2; D not resolved. The germline V gene encodes CDR1 LNHDA and CDR2 SQIVND (reference sequence). The CDR3 sequence is 13 residues long. V lost 3 bases, J lost 2 bases, and 7 bases lay in between. The CDR3 DNA is TGTGCCAGTAGTATGGCGGGGAACTATGGCTACACCTTC. Its protein is CASSMAGNYGYTF.

The J gene is TRBJ1-3, the V gene TRBV18; 12 bases align to TRBD1. Germline lookup yields CDR1 KGHSH and CDR2 LQKENI. CDR3 length equals 17 residues. V trimming: 2 bases; J trimming: 4 bases; junction bases outside the gene matches: 6. CDR3 protein: CASSPSGTGGFGNTIYF. CDR3 DNA sequence: TGTGCCAGCTCACCATCGGGGACAGGGGGCTTCGGAAACACCATATATTTT.

V and J are TRBV5-6 and TRBJ1-2, with TRBD1 identical over 7 bases. Germline V gene sequence: CDR1 SGHDT, CDR2 YYEEEE. This CDR3 comprises 15 residues. V lost 2 bases, J lost 0 bases, and 4 bases stayed unmatched. DNA of the CDR3: TGTGCCAGCAGCTTACAAGGGACAGCTAACTATGGCTACACCTTC. This translates into CASSLQGTANYGYTF.

The chain combines TRBV11-2 with TRBJ1-2; D is possibly TRBD1 (6 bases). The CDR3 is made up of 14 amino acids. Per the germline V gene, CDR1 is SGHAT and CDR2 is FQNNGV. With 1 base removed from V and 12 bases from J, the gap between germline ends came to 18 bases. The DNA of the CDR3 is TGTGCCAGCAGCTTAGCCGGGACACCCGTGGGCCACACCTTC. This encodes CASSLAGTPVGHTF.

The gene calls are TRBV7-2 and TRBJ1-2; 12 bases are a match to TRBD1. This CDR3 comprises 17 residues. Losses at the gene ends were 6 bases for V and 4 bases for J; bases not matched to a gene: 12. Germline loops: CDR1 SGHTA, CDR2 FQGNSA. CDR3 loop: CASSGPGTGGAIYGYTF. CDR3 DNA: TGTGCCAGCAGTGGTCCCGGGACAGGGGGCGCGATCTATGGCTACACCTTC.

This rearrangement joins TRBV6-5 to TRBJ1-1; TRBD1 is a possible D gene (5 bases). The CDR3 runs 13 residues. Trimming cost V 2 bases and J 5 bases, with 9 bases left between them. Germline CDR1 and CDR2: MNHEY and SVGAGI. CDR3 DNA: TGTGCCAGCAGTTACGGGGCCTTGACTGAAGCTTTCTTT. Its protein product is CASSYGALTEAFF.